This T cell receptor beta chain came from a study of blood T cell repertoires in COVID-19. Background on the study: Researchers got acute and convalescent COVID-19 samples from the United States, Italy and Spain. PBMCs, B-cell-depleted T cells, or T cells provided the cDNA or gDNA that made up the material.

CDR1 is DFQATT and CDR2 is SNEGSKA in the germline V gene (reference sequence). The CDR3 totals 14 residues. V was clipped by 3 bases and J by 4 bases, with 15 bases between them. Repertoires were generated with immunoSEQ multiplex PCR, while TCRdb's copy carries only in-frame clones and drops some. The sample records about 240,000 clones, more than 85% being singletons. This clone was seen once. Clinical history as reported by participants underpinned cohort assignment. Cohort 3 donors counted as recovered after two negative PCRs, clearance, or resolved symptoms. The gene calls are TRBV20-1 and TRBJ1-1; D is possibly TRBD1 (5 bases). Specimen: PBMCs or T cells enriched from blood (not recorded which). The TCR comes from a woman in her twenties or thirties who had recovered from COVID-19. CDR3 coding DNA: TGCAGTGCTAGTTACGCAGGGAGGGTCACTGAAGCTTTCTTT. It is translated as CSASYAGRVTEAFF.